Following are 28 T cell receptor beta chains from one sample sequenced in a study of blood T cell repertoires in COVID-19. Profiled with immunoSEQ multiplex PCR; TCRdb holds only in-frame clones, not every one. The table has approximately 170,000 clones, approximately 77% seen once. Sequencing was carried out using peripheral blood. The receptors derive from an elderly woman with active or convalescent COVID-19.

The chain employs TRBV30 and TRBJ2-1; 7 bases agree with TRBD1. This CDR3 spans 13 amino acids. Germline values: CDR1 GTSNPN, CDR2 SVGIG (reference sequence). Losses at the gene ends were 6 bases for V and 9 bases for J; bases not matched to a gene: 11. Here the CDR3 reads CACPGTDRPEQFF. The DNA for the CDR3 is TGTGCCTGCCCCGGGACAGACAGACCTGAGCAGTTCTTC.

This clone was counted a few times. The gene calls are TRBV6-1 and TRBJ2-1; D uncertain. The V end lost 3 bases, the J end lost 4 bases, and 13 bases lay between the germline ends. This CDR3 spans 15 amino acids. CDR1 and CDR2 (germline): MNHNS, SASEGT. DNA for the CDR3: TGTGCCAGCAGTGAGGTCCATCTTACATACAATGAGCAGTTCTTC. It encodes CASSEVHLTYNEQFF.

To note about this clone: It is unclear where the CDR3 begins or ends on the DNA, so no DNA is shown, and the CDR3 is as TCRdb lists it. V usage is TRBV11-3 and J usage is TRBJ2-1; the table's D call TRBD1 went unverified against the DNA. Germline assignment: CDR1 SGHNT and CDR2 YENEEA. A total of 18 residues make up the CDR3, ends included. The CDR3 protein is CASSLGFFGRVNYNEQFF.

The J gene is TRBJ2-1, the V gene TRBV9; 8 nucleotides agree with TRBD1. CDR3 size: 16 residues. The V gene's germline CDR1 is SGDLS and CDR2 YYNGEE. Germline trimming cut 0 bases from V and 6 bases from J; bases unmatched to any gene: 8. CDR3 nucleotides: TGTGCCAGCAGCGTAGCCCCGGACAGGGTACGCAATGAGCAGTTCTTC. Its translation: CASSVAPDRVRNEQFF.

The DNA for the CDR3 is TGTGCCACCACCAGAGGAAGCAATCAGCCCCAGCATTTT. This codes for CATTRGSNQPQHF. The genes are TRBV6-5 and TRBJ1-5; D is undetermined. Looked up from germline, CDR1 is MNHEY and CDR2 is SVGAGI. The CDR3 contains 13 residues. Trimming took off 10 bases at V and 1 base at J, with 11 bases between the two ends.

The CDR3 reads CASRAPGLYTDTQYF. CDR3 DNA: TGTGCCAGCCGGGCCCCGGGACTCTACACAGATACGCAGTATTTT. V gene TRBV6-5 combines with J gene TRBJ2-3; possible D gene TRBD2, 6 bases. The CDR3 spans 15 residues. Looked up from germline, CDR1 is MNHEY and CDR2 is SVGAGI. V was trimmed by 8 bases and J by 2 bases, leaving 17 bases between them.

The rearrangement joins TRBV9 to TRBJ1-3, with D unresolved. The CDR3 is 15 residues long. CDR1 and CDR2 (germline): SGDLS, YYNGEE. The V end lost 4 bases, the J end lost 0 bases, and 11 bases lay between the germline ends. The CDR3 protein is CASSPHVASGNTIYF. The CDR3 coding sequence is TGTGCCAGCAGCCCGCATGTGGCCTCTGGAAACACCATATATTTT.

The chain recombines TRBV28 with TRBJ1-5; the D gene is possibly TRBD1 (5 bases). The CDR3 loop spans 13 amino acids. V gave up 5 bases and J gave up 4 bases, with 9 bases separating them. Germline V gene data show CDR1 as MDHEN and CDR2 as SYDVKM. The CDR3 loop reads CASSIRVNQPQHF. The CDR3 nucleotides read TGTGCCAGCAGTATCAGGGTTAATCAGCCCCAGCATTTT.

The rearrangement uses TRBV6-4 and TRBJ1-6; TRBD1 agrees at 7 bases. Germline trimming cut 6 bases from V and 10 bases from J; bases unmatched to any gene: 9. This CDR3 spans 14 amino acids. CDR1 is MRHNA and CDR2 is SNTAGT in the germline V gene. CDR3 nucleotides: TGTGCCAGCAGCCTGACAGGGTCCGGATCACCCCTCCACTTT. This encodes CASSLTGSGSPLHF.

Only one count was recorded for this clone. One end of the junction fails to match germline, which may point to a read error. The rearrangement uses TRBV6-1 and TRBJ2-3, with TRBD2 matching over 11 bases. Germline V gives CDR1 MNHNS, CDR2 SASEGT. CDR3 length equals 15 residues. The CDR3 nucleotides read TGTGCCAGCAGAGAAGGGCTAGCGGGAGGTCGCACGCAGTATTTT. This sequence encodes CASREGLAGGRTQYF.

Comment on this clone: The identical CDR3 is also encoded by other nucleotide sequences in the sample. In DNA form, the CDR3 reads TGTGCCAGCAGTTACGACAGGGGGTCGGGAAACACCATATATTTT. Its translation: CASSYDRGSGNTIYF. The J gene is TRBJ1-3, the V gene TRBV28, with 9 nucleotides matching TRBD1. Germline loops: CDR1 MDHEN, CDR2 SYDVKM. This CDR3 region has 15 residues. Trimming removed 4 bases from V and 4 bases from J; junction bases left unmatched: 5. Combining the CDR3 with reference TRBV28 and TRBJ1-3 gives the whole variable domain DVKVTQSSRYLVKRTGEKVFLECVQDMDHENMFWYRQDPGLGLRLIYFSYDVKMKEKGDIPEGYSVSREKKERFSLILESASTNQTSMYLCASSYDRGSGNTIYFGEGSWLTVV.

The table lists this clone with a few counts. This chain joins TRBV4-1 and TRBJ1-3; tentatively, D is TRBD1 (5 bases). Germline lookup yields CDR1 MGHRA and CDR2 YSYEKL. The ends were cut back, 4 bases at V and 4 bases at J, with 11 bases in the middle. The CDR3 contains 14 residues. The CDR3 nucleotides read TGCGCCAGCAGCCTAGGGGAAAGGGGAAACACCATATATTTT. Its protein product is CASSLGERGNTIYF.

This chain joins TRBV19 and TRBJ1-5; 8 bases agree with TRBD1. J was trimmed by 2 bases and V by 6 bases; bases with no gene match: 6. Looked up from germline, CDR1 is LNHDA and CDR2 is SQIVND (reference sequence). The CDR3 spans 15 residues. The CDR3 sequence is CASRGEQGGNQPQHF. In DNA, the CDR3 is TGTGCCAGTAGGGGTGAACAGGGGGGCAATCAGCCCCAGCATTTT.

This clone came up a few times. This chain connects TRBV19 to TRBJ2-7, with D tentatively TRBD2 (5 bases). The CDR3 runs to 17 residues. Trimming took 1 base from V and 3 from J, leaving 19 bases between them. The germline CDR1 and CDR2 sequences are LNHDA and SQIVND (reference sequence). The CDR3 nucleotides are TGTGCCAGTAGTATAGGTGGGAGCGGCCGTGGAATCTACGAGCAGTACTTC. Its protein is CASSIGGSGRGIYEQYF.

The chain recombines TRBV28 with TRBJ1-6; tentatively, D is TRBD1 (6 bases). The V gene lost 3 bases and the J gene lost 7 bases, with 16 bases spanning the gap. Germline V gene sequence: CDR1 MDHEN, CDR2 SYDVKM. The CDR3 is made up of 16 amino acids. The DNA of the CDR3 is TGTGCCAGCAGTTTGTTGGCGGGGGCTCAGAATTCACCCCTCCACTTT. Translation: CASSLLAGAQNSPLHF.

V is TRBV30 and J is TRBJ1-2; 10 positions match TRBD1. The CDR3 contains 12 residues. The J segment lost 4 bases and the V segment lost 7 bases, leaving 3 bases of the junction unmatched. Germline assignment: CDR1 GTSNPN and CDR2 SVGIG (reference sequence). CDR3 nucleotide sequence: TGTGCCTCAGGACAGGGGGTCTATGGCTACACCTTC. Translation: CASGQGVYGYTF.

V is TRBV11-3 and J is TRBJ2-2; D unclear. The V end was cut by 5 bases, the J end by 5 bases, with 9 bases between. CDR1 and CDR2 (germline): SGHNT, YENEEA. The CDR3 loop spans 13 amino acids. This CDR3 is CASSIPGTGELFF. The CDR3, as DNA: TGTGCCAGCAGCATCCCCGGTACCGGGGAGCTGTTTTTT.

The V gene is TRBV7-9, the J gene TRBJ2-7, with 7 bases fitting TRBD1. V lost 5 bases, J lost 7 bases, and 17 bases stayed unmatched. The length of the CDR3 is 16 residues. Looked up from germline, CDR1 is SEHNR and CDR2 is FQNEAQ (reference sequence). The CDR3 loop is CASSLMGQSAWGEQYF. The CDR3 region has the DNA TGTGCCAGCAGCCTAATGGGACAGAGTGCCTGGGGGGAGCAGTACTTC.

The gene calls are TRBV5-1 and TRBJ2-3; 7 nucleotides line up with TRBD2. After removal of 5 bases from V and 4 bases from J, the junction contained 13 bases not matched to a gene. Germline lookup yields CDR1 SGHRS and CDR2 YFSETQ. This CDR3 region has 16 residues. CDR3 coding DNA: TGCGCCAGCAGTAAGGTTCATGGCGGGAGCGCAGATACGCAGTATTTT. The encoded protein is CASSKVHGGSADTQYF.

The chain joins TRBV10-3 to TRBJ2-1, with TRBD2 as a possible D gene (6 bases). V lost 8 bases and J lost 4, with 15 bases in between. The CDR3 length is 14 residues. In germline, CDR1 is ENHRY, CDR2 SYGVKD. The DNA for the CDR3 is TGTGCCATCGCCCCGTGGGGAGGTTACAATGAGCAGTTCTTC. Translated: CAIAPWGGYNEQFF.

The chain links TRBV7-9 to TRBJ1-5, with TRBD1 matching 7 bases. J gave up 0 bases and V 3 bases, and 11 bases lay outside the gene matches. CDR1 is SEHNR and CDR2 is FQNEAQ in the germline V gene (reference sequence). The CDR3 is 18 amino acids. CDR3 sequence: CASSLGQSSQYSNQPQHF. The DNA of the CDR3 is TGTGCCAGCAGCTTGGGACAGAGTAGTCAGTATAGCAATCAGCCCCAGCATTTT.

The chain employs TRBV7-9 and TRBJ2-2; the D is unclear. The CDR3 sequence is 11 residues long. The germline gives CDR1 SEHNR, CDR2 FQNEAQ (reference sequence). Trimming pared 6 bases from V and 5 bases from J, leaving 4 bases between. The CDR3 DNA sequence: TGTGCCAGCAGTGTAACCGGGGAGCTGTTTTTT. It translates to CASSVTGELFF.

J is TRBJ2-2 and V is TRBV7-9; 12 positions agree with TRBD2. Trimming took 5 bases from V and 4 from J; bases not matched to a gene: 5. In germline, CDR1 is SEHNR, CDR2 FQNEAQ (reference sequence). CDR3 length: 16 residues. The CDR3 bases are TGTGCCAGCAGCACCGGGACTAGCGGGCCCACCGGGGAGCTGTTTTTT. Translated: CASSTGTSGPTGELFF.

This chain uses TRBV11-2 with TRBJ2-2; 9 bases are a match to TRBD1. V was clipped by 5 bases and J by 1 base; unmatched bases: 5. The CDR3 extends over 16 amino acids. Germline V gene lookup returns CDR1 SGHAT and CDR2 FQNNGV. The CDR3 protein is CASSPGTGWNTGELFF. The CDR3, as DNA: TGTGCCAGCAGCCCCGGGACAGGGTGGAACACCGGGGAGCTGTTTTTT.

The V and J genes are TRBV7-9 and TRBJ2-1; possible D gene TRBD2, 6 bases. Trimming shortened V by 5 bases and J by 3 bases, and 26 bases separated the two germline ends. The CDR3 contains 19 residues. CDR1 and CDR2 from the germline V gene are SEHNR and FQNEAQ (reference sequence). The CDR3 protein is CASSPSPSVAGYVYNEQFF. In DNA, the CDR3 is TGTGCCAGCAGCCCGAGTCCTTCGGTTGCGGGATATGTCTACAATGAGCAGTTCTTC.

The chain links TRBV12-3 or TRBV12-4 to TRBJ1-1, with 7 bases matching TRBD1. The ends lost 6 bases at V and 10 bases at J; junction bases unmatched: 11. CDR3 length: 13 amino acids. CDR3 loop: CASSSSDRVRAFF. The CDR3 DNA reads TGTGCCAGCAGCTCGAGTGACAGGGTCCGAGCTTTCTTT.

The chain uses TRBV6-6 and TRBJ2-1; 8 bases align to TRBD2. V lost 1 base, J lost 9 bases, and 5 bases stayed unmatched. The germline V gene encodes CDR1 MNHNY and CDR2 SVGAGI (reference sequence). CDR3 length equals 14 residues. CDR3: CASSYFREGGEQFF. CDR3 DNA sequence: TGTGCCAGCAGTTACTTCCGGGAGGGGGGTGAGCAGTTCTTC.

This clone was recorded a few times. The V gene is TRBV11-2, the J gene TRBJ2-7; 7 nucleotides line up with TRBD2. The V gene end was trimmed by 8 bases and the J gene end by 6 bases; junction bases not matched to a gene: 13. CDR1 is SGHAT, CDR2 FQNNGV, per germline. The CDR3 runs 14 residues. In DNA form, the CDR3 reads TGTGCCAGCTCAGTCAAGGGAGGGCCGGGCGAGCAGTACTTC. It encodes CASSVKGGPGEQYF. Looking up the rest from reference TRBV11-2 and TRBJ2-7 gives the full variable domain: EAGVAQSPRYKIIEKRQSVAFWCNPISGHATLYWYQQILGQGPKLLIQFQNNGVVDDSQLPKDRFSAERLKGVDSTLKIQPAKLEDSAVYLCASSVKGGPGEQYFGPGTRLTVT.